This T cell receptor (beta chain) was identified in a study of T cells in Graves' hyperthyroidism and ophthalmopathy. TCR beta CDR3 regions were amplified from RNA. An initial round of RT-PCR targeting the TCR CDR3 relied on the HTBI primer set. TCRdb passed the multiplex PCR reads through MiXCR, listing each CDR3 protein once. This sample has around 480,000 distinct CDR3 sequences, with about 15% found just once. V lost 2 bases and J lost 10, with 15 bases in between. The germline V gene encodes CDR1 SGHDN and CDR2 FVKESK. This CDR3 is 15 amino acids long. This chain connects TRBV14 to TRBJ1-6, with D possibly TRBD1 on 5 matching bases. The sequenced sample was blood. This receptor was obtained from a woman between 18 and 29 years old with Graves' hyperthyroidism. This CDR3 reads CASSQRWEGSSPLHF. The DNA of the CDR3 is TGTGCCAGCAGCCAACGGTGGGAGGGGAGCTCACCCCTCCACTTT.